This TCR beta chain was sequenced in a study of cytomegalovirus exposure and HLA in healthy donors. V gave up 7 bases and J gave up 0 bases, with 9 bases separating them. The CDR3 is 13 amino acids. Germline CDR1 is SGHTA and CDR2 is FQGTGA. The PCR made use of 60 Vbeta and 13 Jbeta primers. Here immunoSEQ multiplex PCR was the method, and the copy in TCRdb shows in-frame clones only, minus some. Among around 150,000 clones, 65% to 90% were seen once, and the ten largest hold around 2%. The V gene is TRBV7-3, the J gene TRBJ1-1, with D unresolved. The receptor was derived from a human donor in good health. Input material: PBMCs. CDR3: CASKLGVNTEAFF. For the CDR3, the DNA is TGTGCCAGCAAGCTTGGAGTGAACACTGAAGCTTTCTTT.